These 24 T cell receptor beta chains came from one sample sequenced in a study of cytomegalovirus exposure and HLA in healthy donors. It was with 60 Vbeta and 13 Jbeta primers that the PCR ran. The repertoire was sequenced with immunoSEQ multiplex PCR; TCRdb's copy has only in-frame clones and lacks some. The sample is made up of roughly 62,000 clones, and the top ten hold 2.1% of it. Sequences were obtained from PBMCs. The source is a woman aged 18 to 35 in good health and CMV-seronegative.

The chain links TRBV5-1 to TRBJ2-3, with TRBD2 identical over 14 bases. Germline CDR1 is SGHRS and CDR2 is YFSETQ. This CDR3 has 17 amino acids. J lost 6 bases, V lost 3 bases, and 9 bases had no gene match. The CDR3 reads CASSYSGTSGGADTQYF. In DNA form, the CDR3 reads TGCGCCAGCAGCTACTCCGGGACTAGCGGGGGAGCGGATACGCAGTATTTT.

The genes are TRBV6-4 and TRBJ2-1; 9 positions match TRBD2. Germline V gene data show CDR1 as MRHNA and CDR2 as SNTAGT. Trimming cost V 2 bases and J 3 bases; bases outside gene matches: 2. The CDR3 extends over 15 amino acids. Here the CDR3 DNA reads TGTGCCAGCAGTGACGGGACTAGCAGCTACAATGAGCAGTTCTTC. Translating gives CASSDGTSSYNEQFF.

The chain joins TRBV7-8 to TRBJ1-2; 8 nucleotides match TRBD1. Trimming removed 4 bases from V and 7 bases from J; junction bases left unmatched: 8. Germline values: CDR1 SGHVS, CDR2 FQNEAQ. The CDR3 is 14 amino acids. In DNA form, the CDR3 reads TGTGCCAGCAGCTCCGGACAGGGTCAGGGTGGCTACACCTTC. It translates to CASSSGQGQGGYTF.

This chain links TRBV21-1 with TRBJ1-1; no check of the table's D call, TRBD1, against the DNA was made. TRBV21-1 is noted as a pseudogene. CDR3 length equals 14 residues. The CDR3 nucleotides read TGTGCCGCCCCAGGGGGCAGGGTGAACACTGAAGCTTTCTTT. Translated, it gives CAAPGGRVNTEAFF.

The gene calls are TRBV5-4 and TRBJ2-1; the D gene is possibly TRBD2 (5 bases). Germline CDR1 reads SGHNT; CDR2 reads YYREEE (reference sequence). CDR3 length equals 15 residues. V lost 4 bases to trimming and J lost 4 bases, with 15 bases between them. CDR3 sequence reads: CASSSGGIHYNEQFF. Here the CDR3 DNA reads TGTGCCAGCAGCAGCGGCGGTATCCATTACAATGAGCAGTTCTTC.

The chain joins TRBV7-2 to TRBJ2-2; 10 bases are a match to TRBD1. V gave up 2 bases and J gave up 6 bases; unmatched junction bases: 3. The CDR3 runs to 15 residues. The germline V gene has CDR1 SGHTA and CDR2 FQGNSA. Here the CDR3 reads CASSLIGQGAGELFF. The CDR3 DNA reads TGTGCCAGCAGCTTAATCGGACAGGGGGCCGGGGAGCTGTTTTTT. The whole variable domain, remainder taken from reference TRBV7-2 and TRBJ2-2, is GAGVSQSPSNKVTEKGKDVELRCDPISGHTALYWYRQSLGQGLEFLIYFQGNSAPDKSGLPSDRFSAERTGGSVSTLTIQRTQQEDSAVYLCASSLIGQGAGELFFGEGSRLTVL.

This sequence joins TRBV7-9 and TRBJ2-6, with 8 bases lining up with TRBD1. Germline CDR1 is SEHNR and CDR2 is FQNEAQ (reference sequence). With 3 bases clipped from V and 2 bases from J, the junction kept 12 bases outside the gene matches. There are 19 residues in the CDR3. CDR3 in amino acids: CASSFPPGQGAAGANVLTF. In nucleotides, the CDR3 is TGTGCCAGCAGCTTCCCCCCGGGGCAGGGGGCTGCTGGGGCCAACGTCCTGACTTTC.

The genes are TRBV2 and TRBJ2-7, with D tentatively TRBD2 (6 bases). Trimming pared 6 bases from V and 2 bases from J, leaving 11 bases between. Germline V gene data show CDR1 as SNHLY and CDR2 as FYNNEI. This CDR3 spans 13 amino acids. The DNA for the CDR3 is TGTGCCAGCAGGCCGCGGGACGCCTACGAGCAGTACTTC. Encoded protein: CASRPRDAYEQYF.

The chain is built from TRBV18 and TRBJ1-2; 9 positions agree with TRBD1. There are 15 residues in the CDR3. Germline CDR1 is KGHSH and CDR2 is LQKENI. Germline trimming cut 4 bases from V and 1 base from J; bases unmatched to any gene: 4. The CDR3 coding sequence is TGTGCCAGCTCACTGGACAGGGGCGATAACTATGGCTACACCTTC. Translated: CASSLDRGDNYGYTF.

This chain connects TRBV6-6 to TRBJ1-6; TRBD1 aligns across 7 bases. The V and J ends lost 5 bases and 0 bases, in that order; junction bases with no gene match: 4. Per germline, CDR1 MNHNY and CDR2 SVGAGI (reference sequence). The CDR3 totals 16 residues. CDR3 region: CASSRQGHSYNSPLHF. The DNA for the CDR3 is TGTGCCAGCAGTCGACAGGGCCACTCCTATAATTCACCCCTCCACTTT.

The genes are TRBV28 and TRBJ2-7, with a weak D call TRBD1 (5 bases). The V end was cut by 6 bases, the J end by 0 bases, with 42 bases between. The CDR3 is 24 residues long. From germline, CDR1 is MDHEN and CDR2 SYDVKM. The DNA of the CDR3 is TGTGCCAGCAGCCCATCTTTCCTCGGGTGTGATGGGGCGCGCCTAGTCTTTGGCTCCTACGAGCAGTACTTC. The encoded protein is CASSPSFLGCDGARLVFGSYEQYF. Variable domain in full (rest from reference TRBV28 and TRBJ2-7): DVKVTQSSRYLVKRTGEKVFLECVQDMDHENMFWYRQDPGLGLRLIYFSYDVKMKEKGDIPEGYSVSREKKERFSLILESASTNQTSMYLCASSPSFLGCDGARLVFGSYEQYFGPGTRLTVT.

The rearrangement joins TRBV19 to TRBJ2-6; D gene ambiguous. V dropped 9 bases and J dropped 0 bases, with 9 bases sitting between them. The CDR3 runs to 14 residues. Germline values: CDR1 LNHDA, CDR2 SQIVND (reference sequence). The CDR3 sequence is CARGQDSGANVLTF. CDR3 in DNA: TGTGCCAGGGGCCAGGACTCTGGGGCCAACGTCCTGACTTTC. The full variable domain, in which reference TRBV19 and TRBJ2-6 provide the parts outside the CDR3, is DGGITQSPKYLFRKEGQNVTLSCEQNLNHDAMYWYRQDPGQGLRLIYYSQIVNDFQKGDIAEGYSVSREKKESFPLTVTSAQKNPTAFYLCARGQDSGANVLTFGAGSRLTVL.

V and J are TRBV11-2 and TRBJ2-1; maybe TRBD2 (6 bases). Trimming cost V 3 bases and J 2 bases, with 11 bases left between them. Germline V gene sequence: CDR1 SGHAT, CDR2 FQNNGV. This CDR3 comprises 15 residues. The CDR3 coding sequence is TGTGCCAGCAGCTTCCCCGGGACTCCCTACAATGAGCAGTTCTTC. This codes for CASSFPGTPYNEQFF.

The chain is built from TRBV5-1 and TRBJ2-2; 7 nucleotides line up with TRBD1. CDR1 is SGHRS, CDR2 YFSETQ, per germline. The CDR3 is 13 amino acids. The J segment lost 7 bases and the V segment lost 4 bases, leaving 4 bases of the junction unmatched. This chain's CDR3 is CASSTDRDGELFF. The CDR3 DNA reads as TGCGCCAGCAGCACCGACAGGGACGGGGAGCTGTTTTTT.

The chain combines TRBV5-1 with TRBJ1-1; unclear D gene. Germline lookup yields CDR1 SGHRS and CDR2 YFSETQ. The CDR3 consists of 14 residues. V was shortened by 0 bases and J by 3 bases, with 9 bases between the two germline ends. For the CDR3, the DNA is TGCGCCAGCAGCTTGGTGGTTGGAGACACTGAAGCTTTCTTT. Encoded protein: CASSLVVGDTEAFF.

The gene calls are TRBV25-1 and TRBJ1-2; D may be TRBD1 (5 bases). Germline V gene sequence: CDR1 MGHDK, CDR2 SYGVNS. Trimming stripped 3 bases from V and 6 bases from J, with 11 bases between. CDR3 length: 13 amino acids. The CDR3 DNA is TGTGCCAGCAGTGATTCTGGGGCTCATGGCTACACCTTC. Protein: CASSDSGAHGYTF.

The chain has TRBV18 and TRBJ2-7; 7 nucleotides agree with TRBD1. Germline loops: CDR1 KGHSH, CDR2 LQKENI. The CDR3 runs to 14 residues. With V trimmed by 5 bases and J by 0 bases, 4 bases remained unmatched. DNA of the CDR3: TGTGCCAGCTCAATTACAGGGGACTCCTACGAGCAGTACTTC. Residues: CASSITGDSYEQYF.

The rearrangement uses TRBV5-1 and TRBJ1-6, with D possibly TRBD1 on 6 matching bases. This CDR3 comprises 13 residues. The ends were cut back, 7 bases at V and 8 bases at J, with 13 bases in the middle. CDR1 SGHRS and CDR2 YFSETQ come from the germline V gene. The CDR3 here is CASGEQGDSPLHF. CDR3 nucleotides: TGCGCCAGCGGGGAACAGGGAGATTCACCCCTCCACTTT.

J is TRBJ2-7 and V is TRBV7-9, with D uncertain. The CDR3 has 13 residues. Trimming removed 1 base from V and 0 bases from J, with 4 bases in between. CDR1 and CDR2 from the germline V gene are SEHNR and FQNEAQ (reference sequence). The DNA of the CDR3 is TGTGCCAGCAGCTTAGGGCCCTCCTACGAGCAGTACTTC. It specifies CASSLGPSYEQYF.

V gene TRBV28 combines with J gene TRBJ2-1; 10 bases map to TRBD2. V was clipped by 6 bases and J by 0 bases; unmatched bases: 2. From germline, CDR1 is MDHEN and CDR2 SYDVKM. The CDR3 has 15 amino acids. The CDR3: CASRPSGGSYNEQFF. The CDR3, as DNA: TGTGCCAGCAGGCCTAGCGGGGGCTCCTACAATGAGCAGTTCTTC.

This chain joins TRBV7-3 and TRBJ2-2; D might be TRBD1 (6 bases). The length of the CDR3 is 13 residues. V was cut by 5 bases and J by 3 bases, with 7 bases left in between. The V gene's germline CDR1 is SGHTA and CDR2 FQGTGA. The CDR3 region is CASSGQYTGELFF. The CDR3 DNA reads as TGTGCCAGCAGCGGACAGTACACCGGGGAGCTGTTTTTT.

V and J are TRBV28 and TRBJ2-5; the D gene is possibly TRBD1 (6 bases). This CDR3 is 13 amino acids long. CDR1 and CDR2 from the germline V gene are MDHEN and SYDVKM. V lost 6 bases to trimming and J lost 7 bases, with 15 bases between them. CDR3 DNA sequence: TGTGCCAGCAGGTCCCAGGGGAGTCGGACCCAGTACTTC. Protein sequence: CASRSQGSRTQYF.

The chain combines TRBV20-1 with TRBJ2-7, with a weak D call TRBD1 (6 bases). Germline V lookup: CDR1 DFQATT, CDR2 SNEGSKA (reference sequence). The V gene lost 6 bases and the J gene lost 3 bases, with 9 bases spanning the gap. This CDR3 has 11 residues. Written as DNA, the CDR3 is TGCAGTGCCCGGGACAACTACGAGCAGTACTTC. Translated: CSARDNYEQYF.

The chain recombines TRBV7-9 with TRBJ1-1; 8 bases map to TRBD1. After removal of 3 bases from V and 11 bases from J, the junction contained 5 bases not matched to a gene. Per the germline V gene, CDR1 is SEHNR and CDR2 is FQNEAQ (reference sequence). This CDR3 region has 12 residues. The CDR3 nucleotides are TGTGCCAGCAGCTTTTCGGACAGGGTGGCTTTCTTT. This gives the protein CASSFSDRVAFF. Combining the CDR3 with reference TRBV7-9 and TRBJ1-1 gives the whole variable domain DTGVSQNPRHKITKRGQNVTFRCDPISEHNRLYWYRQTLGQGPEFLTYFQNEAQLEKSRLLSDRFSAERPKGSFSTLEIQRTEQGDSAMYLCASSFSDRVAFFGQGTRLTVV.